This is a list of T cell receptor beta chains from one sample in a study of long-term antiretroviral therapy in people with HIV. Sequencing was performed with immunoSEQ multiplex PCR; in TCRdb, only in-frame clones are kept and a portion is missing. The sample lists about 28,000 clones, 86% seen once, with about 5% in the top ten. Sequenced here: unsorted PBMCs, sampled 0.8 years after starting antiretroviral therapy. These receptors came from a woman aged 25 to 45 with HIV. The CDR3 runs from the conserved cysteine through the conserved F or W. A D gene is named only where the DNA matches it firmly. Rows may omit the clone size; those that give it use once, few, many or a size class.

>.|TRBV7-2|TRBD1|TRBJ1-2
CASSPIPGQGNYGYTF
TGTGCCAGCAGCCCAATTCCCGGACAGGGAAACTATGGCTACACCTTC
>.|TRBV15|TRBD1|TRBJ1-5
CATSRDRGQGQPQHF
TGTGCCACCAGCAGGGACAGGGGGCAGGGTCAGCCCCAGCATTTT
>.|TRBV9|.|TRBJ2-5
CASSVDGGQGETQYF
TGTGCCAGCAGCGTAGATGGGGGGCAGGGGGAGACCCAGTACTTC
>.|TRBV10-3|.|TRBJ1-2
CAISPGDTYGYTF
TGTGCCATCAGTCCCGGGGACACCTATGGCTACACCTTC
>few|TRBV2|.|TRBJ1-6
CASSEGDSPLHF
TGTGCCAGCAGTGAGGGGGATTCACCCCTCCACTTT
>.|TRBV25-1|TRBD1|TRBJ2-3
CASSEFLGGADTQYF
TGTGCCAGCAGTGAATTTTTAGGGGGCGCAGATACGCAGTATTTT
>.|TRBV4-1|.|TRBJ2-5
CASSQAAGSHQETQYF
TGCGCCAGCAGCCAAGCGGCGGGTTCTCACCAAGAGACCCAGTACTTC
>.|TRBV9|TRBD1|TRBJ2-5
CASSPQGTGRETQYF
TGTGCCAGCAGCCCCCAGGGGACAGGGAGAGAGACCCAGTACTTC
>.|TRBV19|TRBD1|TRBJ2-2
CASIGQGQFSGELFF
TGTGCCAGTATAGGACAGGGGCAGTTTTCCGGGGAGCTGTTTTTT
>.|TRBV27|TRBD1|TRBJ2-1
CAIGQGRDEQFF
TGTGCCATCGGACAGGGAAGGGATGAGCAGTTCTTC
>once|TRBV4-1|TRBD2|TRBJ2-1
CASSQVGTSGGFYNEQFF
TGCGCCAGCAGCCAGGTTGGGACTAGCGGGGGTTTTTACAATGAGCAGTTCTTC
>.|TRBV4-1|.|TRBJ1-2
CASSQAQEGFGYTF
TGCGCCAGCAGCCAAGCCCAGGAGGGTTTTGGCTACACCTTC
>.|TRBV6-1|.|TRBJ1-5
CASSERRAGARKAPQHF
TGTGCCAGCAGTGAAAGAAGGGCAGGGGCCCGAAAAGCGCCCCAGCATTTT
>.|TRBV2|.|TRBJ1-1
CASSFQGNTEAFF
TGTGCCAGCAGTTTTCAGGGGAACACTGAAGCTTTCTTT
>.|TRBV11-2|.|TRBJ2-5
CASSKPFRGVSGTQYF
TGTGCCAGCAGCAAACCGTTTCGGGGAGTGTCCGGGACCCAGTACTTC
>once|TRBV7-9|.|TRBJ1-1
CASSLMAGLHTEAFF
TGTGCCAGCAGCTTAATGGCAGGGCTTCACACTGAAGCTTTCTTT
>few|TRBV29-1|.|TRBJ1-3
CSVTLGNTIYF
TGCAGCGTTACCCTTGGAAACACCATATATTTT
>.|TRBV11-2|TRBD2|TRBJ2-7
CASSLAAGTKGAEQYF
TGTGCCAGCAGCTTGGCGGCCGGGACTAAGGGCGCCGAGCAGTACTTC
>few|TRBV7-9|.|TRBJ2-5
CASSKTYQQETQYF
TGTGCCAGCAGCAAGACATACCAGCAAGAGACCCAGTACTTC
>.|TRBV18|.|TRBJ1-1
CASSPVVEGSGTEAFF
TGTGCCAGCTCACCAGTGGTCGAGGGGTCGGGCACTGAAGCTTTCTTT
>.|TRBV9|.|TRBJ1-1
CASQPGTEAFF
TGTGCGAGCCAACCAGGGACTGAAGCTTTCTTT
>.|TRBV6-4|.|TRBJ2-2
CASSESGANTGELFF
TGTGCCAGCAGTGAATCGGGGGCGAACACCGGGGAGCTGTTTTTT
>.|TRBV2|.|TRBJ1-5
CASSPTANQPQHF
TGTGCCAGCAGTCCGACAGCAAATCAGCCCCAGCATTTT
>once|TRBV9|.|TRBJ2-2
CASTDRPNTGELFF
TGTGCCAGCACCGACAGACCGAACACCGGGGAGCTGTTTTTT
>few|TRBV2|.|TRBJ2-2
CASKVGELFF
TGTGCCAGCAAGGTCGGGGAGCTGTTTTTT
>.|TRBV5-1|.|TRBJ2-1
CASSGGLSPSEQFF
TGCGCCAGCAGCGGGGGACTTTCACCAAGTGAGCAGTTCTTC
>.|TRBV6-5|.|TRBJ1-1
CASSLGGQMNTEAFF
TGTGCCAGCAGTTTGGGGGGCCAGATGAACACTGAAGCTTTCTTT
>.|TRBV5-6|.|TRBJ2-2
CASSPPPGANTGELFF
TGTGCCAGCAGCCCACCCCCAGGGGCCAACACCGGGGAGCTGTTTTTT
>.|TRBV29-1|.|TRBJ2-1
CSVEWWYNEQFF
TGCAGCGTTGAGTGGTGGTACAATGAGCAGTTCTTC
>.|TRBV7-8|TRBD1|TRBJ1-2
CASSHSGTGVKGYTF
TGTGCCAGCAGTCACTCCGGGACAGGGGTAAAGGGCTACACCTTC
>once|TRBV2|.|TRBJ1-1
CASSGPGGEAGTEAFF
TGTGCCAGCAGTGGGCCGGGGGGCGAAGCGGGGACTGAAGCTTTCTTT
>.|TRBV19|TRBD1|TRBJ1-3
CASRGQGSRNTIYF
TGTGCCAGTAGAGGACAGGGATCGAGAAACACCATATATTTT
>.|TRBV30|.|TRBJ2-7
CAWKKGHEQYF
TGTGCCTGGAAGAAAGGCCATGAGCAGTACTTC
>.|TRBV5-1|TRBD1|TRBJ1-2
CASSLDTGAWGYTF
TGCGCCAGCAGCTTGGACACAGGGGCGTGGGGCTACACCTTC
>.|TRBV6-6|.|TRBJ1-1
CASSSHNTEAFF
TGTGCCAGCAGTTCGCATAACACTGAAGCTTTCTTT
>.|TRBV27|TRBD1|TRBJ2-3
CASRRGQGGGTDTQYF
TGTGCCAGCAGAAGGGGACAGGGTGGAGGCACAGATACGCAGTATTTT
>.|TRBV14|.|TRBJ1-2
CASSQIGSYGYTF
TGTGCCAGCAGCCAAATCGGCTCCTATGGCTACACCTTC
>.|TRBV7-6|TRBD2|TRBJ2-1
CASSLAGLAGEQFF
TGTGCCAGCAGCTTAGCGGGACTAGCGGGGGAGCAGTTCTTC
>.|TRBV19|.|TRBJ1-1
CASSTGSHTEAFF
TGTGCCAGTAGTACCGGGAGTCACACTGAAGCTTTCTTT
>.|TRBV6-1|TRBD1|TRBJ2-7
CASSEADRGTYEQYF
TGTGCCAGCAGTGAAGCGGACAGGGGTACCTACGAGCAGTACTTC
>medium-sized|TRBV7-9|TRBD1|TRBJ1-3
CASSPRDSSGNTIYF
TGTGCCAGCAGCCCCCGGGACAGCTCTGGAAACACCATATATTTT
>.|TRBV9|.|TRBJ1-1
CASSAQVLNTEAFF
TGTGCCAGCAGCGCCCAGGTTTTGAACACTGAAGCTTTCTTT
>few|TRBV5-1|.|TRBJ1-2
CASSSGDRNGGYTF
TGCGCCAGCAGCTCCGGGGACCGCAACGGGGGCTACACCTTC
>once|TRBV2|.|TRBJ1-6
CASSWGNSPLHF
TGTGCCAGCAGCTGGGGTAATTCACCCCTCCACTTT